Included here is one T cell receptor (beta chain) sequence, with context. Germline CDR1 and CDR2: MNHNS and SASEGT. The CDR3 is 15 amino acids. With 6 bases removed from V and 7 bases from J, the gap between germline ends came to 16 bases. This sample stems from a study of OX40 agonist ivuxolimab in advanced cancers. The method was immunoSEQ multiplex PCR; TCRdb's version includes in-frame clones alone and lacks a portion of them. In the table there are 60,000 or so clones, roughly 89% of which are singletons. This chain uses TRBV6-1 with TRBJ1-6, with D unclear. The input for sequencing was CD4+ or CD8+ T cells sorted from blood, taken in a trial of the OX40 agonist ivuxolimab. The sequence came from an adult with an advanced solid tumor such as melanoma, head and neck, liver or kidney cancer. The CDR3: CASRPTGSENSPLHF. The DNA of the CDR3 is TGTGCCAGCAGACCCACCGGGTCAGAAAATTCACCCCTCCACTTT.